This is a list of T cell receptor beta chains from one sample in a study of CD8 T cells in ankylosing spondylitis. TCRdb ran MiXCR on the 5' RACE reads and lists one entry per CDR3 protein. The sample yields 150,000 to 200,000 distinct CDR3 sequences, 15% to 20% seen once. The sample was blood, either unsorted or a sorted T cell fraction (not recorded which). Source of these receptors: a male donor aged 5-30 years with ankylosing spondylitis or in good health (not recorded which). Both conserved end residues are part of each CDR3. The D gene is left open where the match is weak. Clone size is given for some rows only: seen once, a few or many times, or a class if the clone is expanded.

cdr3_aa	cdr3_nt	v_call	d_call	cdr3_length	clone_size	j_call
CASSQGGGYTEAFF	TGCGCCAGCAGCCAAGGAGGCGGATACACTGAAGCTTTCTTT	TRBV4-1	-	14	many	TRBJ1-1
CASSERLSGYGF	TGTGCCAGCAGTGAGAGGCTGAGTGGGTACGGCTTC	TRBV2	-	12	-	TRBJ2-1
CASSQVRATTDTQYF	TGTGCCAGCAGCCAAGTCAGAGCGACTACAGATACGCAGTATTTT	TRBV4-2	-	15	-	TRBJ2-3
CASSPREGRQETQYF	TGTGCCAGCTCACCAAGGGAGGGACGGCAAGAGACCCAGTACTTC	TRBV18	TRBD2	15	-	TRBJ2-5
CASSFGGKNTIYF	TGTGCCAGCAGTTTCGGGGGTAAAAACACCATATATTTT	TRBV12-3/TRBV12-4	-	13	many	TRBJ1-3
CASSIPGLADTGELFF	TGTGCCAGCAGCATCCCGGGACTAGCGGACACCGGGGAGCTGTTTTTT	TRBV9	TRBD2	16	many	TRBJ2-2
CASSVGPSVDNEQFF	TGTGCCAGCAGCGTAGGGCCTAGCGTTGACAATGAGCAGTTCTTC	TRBV9	-	15	many	TRBJ2-1
CSASQGDKAFKLFF	TGCAGTGCCTCCCAGGGAGACAAGGCCTTTAAACTGTTTTTT	TRBV20-1	-	14	-	TRBJ1-4
CASERGGSLGEQFF	TGTGCCAGCGAGAGGGGAGGGTCTTTGGGTGAGCAGTTCTTC	TRBV11-3	TRBD2	14	-	TRBJ2-1
CSVDKGAVETQYF	TGCAGCGTTGATAAGGGGGCTGTAGAGACCCAGTACTTC	TRBV29-1	TRBD1	13	-	TRBJ2-5
CASSFYGIYGYTF	TGTGCCAGCAGTTTTTACGGCATCTATGGCTACACCTTC	TRBV12-3/TRBV12-4	-	13	many	TRBJ1-2
CSVTRGSMNTEAFF	TGCAGCGTCACCCGGGGGAGCATGAACACTGAAGCTTTCTTT	TRBV29-1	-	14	few	TRBJ1-1
CASFNRTSAYNEQFF	TGTGCCAGCTTCAACAGGACTAGCGCATACAATGAGCAGTTCTTC	TRBV7-9	TRBD2	15	many	TRBJ2-1
CAISESAETQYF	TGTGCCATCAGTGAGTCGGCTGAGACCCAGTACTTC	TRBV10-3	-	12	few	TRBJ2-5
CASSFERDTGELFF	TGTGCCAGCAGCTTTGAGCGGGACACCGGGGAGCTGTTTTTT	TRBV11-2	-	14	many	TRBJ2-2
CASSPRVPGQGLGRKDEQYF	TGTGCCAGCAGTCCCAGGGTCCCGGGACAGGGCCTCGGGAGGAAGGACGAGCAGTACTTC	TRBV12-3/TRBV12-4	TRBD1	20	many	TRBJ2-7
CASSPGFYNEQFF	TGTGCCAGCAGCCCTGGCTTTTACAATGAGCAGTTCTTC	TRBV12-3/TRBV12-4	-	13	many	TRBJ2-1
CASSAGGETQYF	TGCGCCAGCAGCGCCGGGGGGGAGACCCAGTACTTC	TRBV5-1	TRBD2	12	many	TRBJ2-5
CASSLWGSYGYTF	TGTGCCAGCAGTTTATGGGGCTCCTATGGCTACACCTTC	TRBV12-3/TRBV12-4	-	13	many	TRBJ1-2
CASSKAGGRSYGYTF	TGTGCCAGCAGCAAAGCGGGTGGCCGATCCTATGGCTACACCTTC	TRBV21-1	-	15	many	TRBJ1-2
CATSRVRQPQHF	TGTGCCACCAGCAGAGTACGTCAGCCCCAGCATTTT	TRBV15	-	12	many	TRBJ1-5
CASSILAGVPDTQYF	TGTGCCAGTAGTATATTAGCGGGAGTCCCAGATACGCAGTATTTT	TRBV19	TRBD2	15	once	TRBJ2-3
CASSFDRVGTEAFF	TGTGCCAGCAGTTTCGACAGGGTGGGCACTGAAGCTTTCTTT	TRBV12-3/TRBV12-4	TRBD1	14	many	TRBJ1-1
CASSLFRANTEAFF	TGTGCCAGCAGTTTATTTAGGGCTAACACTGAAGCTTTCTTT	TRBV12-3/TRBV12-4	-	14	-	TRBJ1-1
CASKGTGGTNEQFF	TGTGCCAGCAAAGGGACAGGGGGGACCAATGAGCAGTTCTTC	TRBV25-1	TRBD1	14	-	TRBJ2-1
CSGREGEQFF	TGCAGCGGGAGGGAAGGTGAGCAGTTCTTC	TRBV29-1	-	10	many	TRBJ2-1
CASSKGLASTGELFF	TGTGCCAGCAGTAAGGGACTAGCATCCACCGGGGAGCTGTTTTTT	TRBV2	TRBD2	15	many	TRBJ2-2
CASGQIGTPSKNIQYF	TGTGCTAGTGGCCAGATCGGGACACCATCCAAAAACATTCAGTACTTC	TRBV12-5	-	16	many	TRBJ2-4
CASRLEGQGLSPLHF	TGTGCCAGCCGCCTCGAGGGACAGGGTCTGTCACCCCTCCACTTT	TRBV6-5	TRBD1	15	many	TRBJ1-6
CASSPVYFQETQYF	TGTGCCAGCAGTCCGGTGTACTTCCAAGAGACCCAGTACTTC	TRBV12-3/TRBV12-4	-	14	many	TRBJ2-5
CASSLGRGLETQYF	TGCGCCAGCAGCTTAGGGCGGGGGTTAGAGACCCAGTACTTC	TRBV5-1	TRBD2	14	many	TRBJ2-5
CASSPGRTEKLFF	TGCGCCAGCAGCCCGGGACGGACCGAAAAACTGTTTTTT	TRBV5-1	-	13	-	TRBJ1-4
CASSSLGGRMGYTF	TGTGCCAGCAGTAGCTTAGGAGGGCGGATGGGCTACACCTTC	TRBV6-5	-	14	many	TRBJ1-2
CASSLFRTGELFF	TGTGCCAGCAGCTTATTCCGCACCGGGGAGCTGTTTTTT	TRBV11-2	-	13	many	TRBJ2-2